This T cell receptor (beta chain) originates from a study of T cells expressing NK-cell markers. In the study overall: Repertoire data for TCR beta were derived from sorted T cells (CD3+CD56+NKG2C+, CD3+CD56+NKG2C- and CD3+CD56-NKG2C+). Just one sequenced donor of eight was HCMV-seronegative, while seven were seropositive.

In regard to this clonotype: Its antigen is not identified.

CDR3 length equals 18 residues. Germline V gives CDR1 LGHDT, CDR2 YNNKEL (reference sequence). Study conclusions and caveats: Of the CD8+ T cells in over five donors, roughly 1.0-7.0% belonged to dominant NKG2C+ clonotypes.

Reprocessing the 5' RACE reads, TCRdb reports a single entry for every CDR3 protein and omits DNA. Its table records about 150,000 distinct CDR3 sequences. The J gene is TRBJ2-6, the V gene TRBV3-1; as DNA is missing, the TRBD1 call by TCRdb cannot be tested. This TCR derives from a woman aged 50 to 65 in good health. The sample consisted of blood T cells: a sorted CD56 or NKG2C T cell subset, CD4+ or CD8+ T cells, or bulk PBMC T cells (not recorded which). CDR3 in amino acids: CASSPGQGGISGANVLTF.